This T cell receptor (beta chain) was sequenced during a study of blood T cell repertoires in COVID-19. Study overall: COVID-19 samples from acute and convalescent phases originated in the United States, Italy and Spain. From T cells, B-cell-depleted T cells, or PBMCs came the material, which was cDNA or gDNA.

TCRdb's table, derived via immunoSEQ multiplex PCR, lists solely in-frame clones and lacks some. The sample shows tens of thousands of clones, around four fifths of them seen only once. The CDR3 is 16 amino acids. V shed 2 bases, J shed 6 bases, and the junction held 6 bases outside the gene matches. Germline loops: CDR1 LGHDT, CDR2 YNNKEL (reference sequence). The V call is TRBV3-1 (or the pseudogene TRBV3-2), the J call TRBJ2-3, with 12 bases lining up with TRBD2. The sequenced sample was peripheral blood. The origin of this receptor is a woman aged 55-70 years with acute or convalescent COVID-19. The CDR3 sequence is CASSQLAGGLVDTQYF. The CDR3 nucleotides read TGTGCCAGCAGCCAACTAGCGGGGGGGCTAGTTGATACGCAGTATTTT.